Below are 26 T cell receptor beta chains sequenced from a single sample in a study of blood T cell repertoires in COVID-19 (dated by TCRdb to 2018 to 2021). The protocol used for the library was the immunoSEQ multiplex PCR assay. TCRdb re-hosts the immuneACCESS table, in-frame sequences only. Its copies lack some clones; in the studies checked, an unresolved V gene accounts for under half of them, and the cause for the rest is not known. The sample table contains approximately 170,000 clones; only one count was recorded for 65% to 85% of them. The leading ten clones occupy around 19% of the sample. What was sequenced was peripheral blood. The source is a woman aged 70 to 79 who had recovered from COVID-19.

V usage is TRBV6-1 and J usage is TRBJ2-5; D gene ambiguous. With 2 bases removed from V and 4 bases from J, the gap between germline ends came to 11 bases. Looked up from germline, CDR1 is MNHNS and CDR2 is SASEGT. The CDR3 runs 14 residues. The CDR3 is CASSEWRNGETQYF. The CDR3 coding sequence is TGTGCCAGCAGTGAATGGCGGAATGGAGAGACCCAGTACTTC.

The CDR3 loop is CASSSPREANQPQHF. The CDR3 DNA reads TGTGCCAGCAGCTCCCCGCGGGAGGCCAATCAGCCCCAGCATTTT. The V gene is TRBV7-6, the J gene TRBJ1-5; D is unresolved. With 4 bases removed from V and 3 bases from J, the gap between germline ends came to 13 bases. This CDR3 contains 15 residues. Germline V CDR1 and CDR2: SGHVS, FNYEAQ.

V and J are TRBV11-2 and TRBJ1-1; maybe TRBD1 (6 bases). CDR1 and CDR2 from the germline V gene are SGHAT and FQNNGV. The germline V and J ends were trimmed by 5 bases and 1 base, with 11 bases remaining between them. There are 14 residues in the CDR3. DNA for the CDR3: TGTGCCAGCAGCCAACAGGGATCGAACACTGAAGCTTTCTTT. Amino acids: CASSQQGSNTEAFF. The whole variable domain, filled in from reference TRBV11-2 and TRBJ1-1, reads EAGVAQSPRYKIIEKRQSVAFWCNPISGHATLYWYQQILGQGPKLLIQFQNNGVVDDSQLPKDRFSAERLKGVDSTLKIQPAKLEDSAVYLCASSQQGSNTEAFFGQGTRLTVV.

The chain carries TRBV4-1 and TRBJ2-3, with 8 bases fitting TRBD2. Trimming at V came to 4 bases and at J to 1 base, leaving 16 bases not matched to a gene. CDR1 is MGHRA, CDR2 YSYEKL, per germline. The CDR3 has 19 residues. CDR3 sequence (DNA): TGCGCCAGCAGCCCCCGGGGGGGGCCGGGGAGGCCTCGCACAGATACGCAGTATTTT. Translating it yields CASSPRGGPGRPRTDTQYF.

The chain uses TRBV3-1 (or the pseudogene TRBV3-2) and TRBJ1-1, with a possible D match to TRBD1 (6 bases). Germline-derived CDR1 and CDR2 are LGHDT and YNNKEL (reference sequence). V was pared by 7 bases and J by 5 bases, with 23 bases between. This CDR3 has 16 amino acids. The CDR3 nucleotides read TGTGCCAGCAAGCCAGGAAAGGGGGGGAGAAGGACTGAAGCTTTCTTT. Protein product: CASKPGKGGRRTEAFF.

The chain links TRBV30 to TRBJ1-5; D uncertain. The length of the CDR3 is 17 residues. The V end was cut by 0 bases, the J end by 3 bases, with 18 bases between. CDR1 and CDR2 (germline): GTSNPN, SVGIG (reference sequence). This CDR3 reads CAWSVYSRQLDNQPQHF. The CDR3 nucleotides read TGTGCCTGGAGTGTATACTCGCGGCAGTTGGACAATCAGCCCCAGCATTTT. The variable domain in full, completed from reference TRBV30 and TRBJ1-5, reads SQTIHQWPATLVQPVGSPLSLECTVEGTSNPNLYWYRQAAGRGLQLLFYSVGIGQISSEVPQNLSASRPQDRQFILSSKKLLLSDSGFYLCAWSVYSRQLDNQPQHFGDGTRLSIL.

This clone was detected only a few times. In nucleotides, the CDR3 is TGTGCCAGCACCAACCAGGGGGCGCGCACCGGGGAGCTGTTTTTT. It codes for CASTNQGARTGELFF. The chain carries TRBV7-9 and TRBJ2-2, with TRBD1 matching 8 bases. Losses at the gene ends were 7 bases for V and 4 bases for J; bases not matched to a gene: 8. Per germline, CDR1 SEHNR and CDR2 FQNEAQ (reference sequence). The CDR3 contains 15 residues.

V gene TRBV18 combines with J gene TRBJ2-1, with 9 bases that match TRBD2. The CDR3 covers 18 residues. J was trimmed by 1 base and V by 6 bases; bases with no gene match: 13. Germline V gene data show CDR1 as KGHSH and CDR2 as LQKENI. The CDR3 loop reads CASSPRGGREESYNEQFF. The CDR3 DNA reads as TGTGCCAGCTCGCCCAGGGGCGGGAGGGAGGAATCCTACAATGAGCAGTTCTTC.

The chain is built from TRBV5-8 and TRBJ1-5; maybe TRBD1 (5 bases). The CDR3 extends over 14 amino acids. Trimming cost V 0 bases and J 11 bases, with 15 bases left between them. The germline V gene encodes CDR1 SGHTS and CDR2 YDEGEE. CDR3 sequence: CASSLGARARAQHF. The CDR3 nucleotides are TGTGCCAGCAGCTTGGGAGCCAGGGCAAGGGCCCAGCATTTT.

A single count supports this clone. The chain's CDR3 is CASSPLRASGARSYNEQFF. The CDR3 nucleotides are TGTGCCAGCTCACCACTTCGCGCTAGCGGAGCACGCTCCTACAATGAGCAGTTCTTC. V gene TRBV18 combines with J gene TRBJ2-1; 7 bases align to TRBD2. CDR1 KGHSH and CDR2 LQKENI come from the germline V gene. The CDR3 contains 19 residues. V dropped 1 base and J dropped 0; count of bases not matched to a gene: 12.

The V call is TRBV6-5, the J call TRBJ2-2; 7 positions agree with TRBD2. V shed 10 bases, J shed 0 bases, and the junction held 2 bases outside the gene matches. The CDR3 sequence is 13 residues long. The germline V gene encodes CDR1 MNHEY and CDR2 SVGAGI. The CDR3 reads CATAGANTGELFF. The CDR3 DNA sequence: TGTGCCACCGCGGGGGCGAACACCGGGGAGCTGTTTTTT.

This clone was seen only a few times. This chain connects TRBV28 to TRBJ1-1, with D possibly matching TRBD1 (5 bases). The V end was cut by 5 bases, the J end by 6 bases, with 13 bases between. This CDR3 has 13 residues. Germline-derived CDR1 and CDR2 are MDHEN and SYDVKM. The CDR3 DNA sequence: TGTGCCAGCAGTCGAAGGACAAGGGCTGAAGCTTTCTTT. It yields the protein CASSRRTRAEAFF. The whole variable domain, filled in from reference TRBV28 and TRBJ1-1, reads DVKVTQSSRYLVKRTGEKVFLECVQDMDHENMFWYRQDPGLGLRLIYFSYDVKMKEKGDIPEGYSVSREKKERFSLILESASTNQTSMYLCASSRRTRAEAFFGQGTRLTVV.

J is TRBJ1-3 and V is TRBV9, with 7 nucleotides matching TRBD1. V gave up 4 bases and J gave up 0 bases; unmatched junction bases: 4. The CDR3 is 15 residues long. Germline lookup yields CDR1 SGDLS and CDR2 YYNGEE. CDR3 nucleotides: TGTGCCAGCAGCCCCGGGACAGCCTCTGGAAACACCATATATTTT. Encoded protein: CASSPGTASGNTIYF.

The CDR3 DNA reads as TGTGCCAGTAGTACCACTAGCGGGGGGGCCACAGATACGCAGTATTTT. It yields the protein CASSTTSGGATDTQYF. V usage is TRBV19 and J usage is TRBJ2-3, with TRBD2 matching 13 bases. Germline V gene data show CDR1 as LNHDA and CDR2 as SQIVND (reference sequence). The V gene end was trimmed by 4 bases and the J gene end by 2 bases; junction bases not matched to a gene: 3. This CDR3 has 16 residues. The full variable domain, with the rest looked up from reference TRBV19 and TRBJ2-3, is DGGITQSPKYLFRKEGQNVTLSCEQNLNHDAMYWYRQDPGQGLRLIYYSQIVNDFQKGDIAEGYSVSREKKESFPLTVTSAQKNPTAFYLCASSTTSGGATDTQYFGPGTRLTVL.

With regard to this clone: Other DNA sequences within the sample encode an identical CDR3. Here the CDR3 DNA reads TGTGCCAGCAGCTCCGACAGGGGATATGGCTACACCTTC. It translates to CASSSDRGYGYTF. V gene TRBV7-3 combines with J gene TRBJ1-2, with 8 bases aligning to TRBD1. The CDR3 has 13 residues. Trimming removed 4 bases from V and 5 bases from J; junction bases left unmatched: 3. From germline, CDR1 is SGHTA and CDR2 FQGTGA.

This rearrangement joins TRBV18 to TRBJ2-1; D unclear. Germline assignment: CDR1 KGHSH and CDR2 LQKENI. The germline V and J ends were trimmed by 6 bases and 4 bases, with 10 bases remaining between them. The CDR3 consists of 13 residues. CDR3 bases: TGTGCCAGCTCCCCGAAAGCGTACAATGAGCAGTTCTTC. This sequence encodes CASSPKAYNEQFF.

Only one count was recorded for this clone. The CDR3 coding sequence is TGTGCCAGCAGCCAAGCCGGGAACTATGGCTACACCTTC. Translated: CASSQAGNYGYTF. The V and J genes are TRBV4-2 and TRBJ1-2; D is undetermined. The length of the CDR3 is 13 residues. Germline assignment: CDR1 LGHNA and CDR2 YNFKEQ. Trimming removed 1 base at V and 2 bases at J, with 5 bases between.

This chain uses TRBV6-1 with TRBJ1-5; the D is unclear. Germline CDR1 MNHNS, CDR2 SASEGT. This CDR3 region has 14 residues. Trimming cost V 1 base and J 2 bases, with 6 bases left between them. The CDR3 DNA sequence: TGTGCCAGCAGTGAAGTCGGTCGCAATCAGCCCCAGCATTTT. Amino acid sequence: CASSEVGRNQPQHF.

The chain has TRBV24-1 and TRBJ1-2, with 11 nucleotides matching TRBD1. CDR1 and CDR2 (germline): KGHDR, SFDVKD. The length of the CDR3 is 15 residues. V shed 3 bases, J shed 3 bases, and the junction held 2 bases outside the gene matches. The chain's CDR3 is CATSDPGQGDYGYTF. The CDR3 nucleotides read TGTGCCACCAGTGATCCGGGACAGGGGGACTATGGCTACACCTTC.

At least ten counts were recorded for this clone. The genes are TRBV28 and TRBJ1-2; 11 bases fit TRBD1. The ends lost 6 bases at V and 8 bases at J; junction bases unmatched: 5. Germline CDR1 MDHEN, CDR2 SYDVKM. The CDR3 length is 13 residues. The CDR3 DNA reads TGTGCCAGCAGAGCGGGACAGGGGGGCGGCTACACCTTC. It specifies CASRAGQGGGYTF.

CDR3 sequence (DNA): TGTGCCAGCAGCTCGGCGGGGGGAAGCGTCGCCTCCTACGAGCAGTACTTC. Its protein product is CASSSAGGSVASYEQYF. This sequence joins TRBV7-2 and TRBJ2-7, with 8 nucleotides matching TRBD2. V trimming: 4 bases; J trimming: 0 bases; junction bases outside the gene matches: 11. Germline CDR1 reads SGHTA; CDR2 reads FQGNSA. This CDR3 contains 17 residues.

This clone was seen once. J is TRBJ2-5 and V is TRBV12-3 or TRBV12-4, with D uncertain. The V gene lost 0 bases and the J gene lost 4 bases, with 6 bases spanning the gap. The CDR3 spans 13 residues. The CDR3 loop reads CASSLAAIETQYF. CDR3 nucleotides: TGTGCCAGCAGTTTAGCGGCAATAGAGACCCAGTACTTC.

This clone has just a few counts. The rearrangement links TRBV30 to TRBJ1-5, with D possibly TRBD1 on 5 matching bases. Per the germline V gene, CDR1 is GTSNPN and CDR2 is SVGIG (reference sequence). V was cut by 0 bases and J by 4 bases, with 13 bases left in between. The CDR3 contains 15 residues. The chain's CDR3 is CAWSVDGAVNQPQHF. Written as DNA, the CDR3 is TGTGCCTGGAGTGTAGATGGGGCCGTTAATCAGCCCCAGCATTTT.

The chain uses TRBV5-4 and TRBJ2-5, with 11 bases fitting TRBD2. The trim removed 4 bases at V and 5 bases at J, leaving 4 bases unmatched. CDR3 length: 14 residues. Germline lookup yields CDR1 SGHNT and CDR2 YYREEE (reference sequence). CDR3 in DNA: TGTGCCAGCAGCCAGACTAGCGGGAAGGAGACCCAGTACTTC. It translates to CASSQTSGKETQYF.

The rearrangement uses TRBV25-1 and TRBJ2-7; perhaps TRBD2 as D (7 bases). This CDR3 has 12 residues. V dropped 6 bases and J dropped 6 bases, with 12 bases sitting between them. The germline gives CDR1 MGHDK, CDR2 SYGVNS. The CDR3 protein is CASSPGEGEQYF. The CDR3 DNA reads TGTGCCAGCAGCCCAGGGGAGGGCGAGCAGTACTTC.

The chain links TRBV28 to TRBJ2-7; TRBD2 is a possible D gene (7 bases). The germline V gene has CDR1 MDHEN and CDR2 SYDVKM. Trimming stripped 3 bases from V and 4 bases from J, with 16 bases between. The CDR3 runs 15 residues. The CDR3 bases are TGTGCCAGCAGTTTGGCGGGGAGGGGGGTATACGAGCAGTACTTC. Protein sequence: CASSLAGRGVYEQYF.